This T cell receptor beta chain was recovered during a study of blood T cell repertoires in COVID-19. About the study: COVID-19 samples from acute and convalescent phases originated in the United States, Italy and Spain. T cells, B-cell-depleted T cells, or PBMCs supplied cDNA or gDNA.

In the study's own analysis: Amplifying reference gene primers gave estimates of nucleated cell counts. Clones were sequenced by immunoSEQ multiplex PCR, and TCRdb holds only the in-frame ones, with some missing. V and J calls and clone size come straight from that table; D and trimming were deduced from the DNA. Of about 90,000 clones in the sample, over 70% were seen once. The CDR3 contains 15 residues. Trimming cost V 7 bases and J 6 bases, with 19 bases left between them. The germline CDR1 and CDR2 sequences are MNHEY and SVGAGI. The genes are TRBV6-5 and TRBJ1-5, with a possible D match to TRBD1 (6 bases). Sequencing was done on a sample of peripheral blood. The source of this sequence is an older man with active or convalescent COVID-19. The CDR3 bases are TGTGCCAGCACTACCTCAGGGGCGGCGGGTCAGCCCCAGCATTTT. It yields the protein CASTTSGAAGQPQHF.